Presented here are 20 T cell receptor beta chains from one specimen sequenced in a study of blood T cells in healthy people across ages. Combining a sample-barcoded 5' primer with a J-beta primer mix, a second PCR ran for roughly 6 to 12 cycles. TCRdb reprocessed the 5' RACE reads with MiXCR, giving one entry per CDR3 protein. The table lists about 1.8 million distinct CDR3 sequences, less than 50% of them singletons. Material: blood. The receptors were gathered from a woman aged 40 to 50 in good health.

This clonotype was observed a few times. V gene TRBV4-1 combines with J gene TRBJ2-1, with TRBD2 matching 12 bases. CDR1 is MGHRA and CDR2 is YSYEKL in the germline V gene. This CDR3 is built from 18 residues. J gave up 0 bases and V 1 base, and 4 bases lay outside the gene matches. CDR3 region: CASSQVLAGGSSYNEQFF. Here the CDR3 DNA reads TGCGCCAGCAGCCAAGTACTAGCGGGGGGAAGCTCCTACAATGAGCAGTTCTTC.

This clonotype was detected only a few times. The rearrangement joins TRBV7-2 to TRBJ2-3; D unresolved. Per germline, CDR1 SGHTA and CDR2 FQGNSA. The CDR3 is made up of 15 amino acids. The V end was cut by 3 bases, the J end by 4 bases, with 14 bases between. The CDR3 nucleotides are TGTGCCAGCAGCTTTCGACGAGATCCGGCAGATACGCAGTATTTT. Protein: CASSFRRDPADTQYF.

The CDR3 loop is CSASGDEQFF. The CDR3, as DNA: TGCAGTGCTAGTGGGGATGAGCAGTTCTTC. The J gene is TRBJ2-1, the V gene TRBV20-1; D is undetermined. Looked up from germline, CDR1 is DFQATT and CDR2 is SNEGSKA (reference sequence). Trimming pared 3 bases from V and 8 bases from J, leaving 5 bases between. This CDR3 contains 10 residues.

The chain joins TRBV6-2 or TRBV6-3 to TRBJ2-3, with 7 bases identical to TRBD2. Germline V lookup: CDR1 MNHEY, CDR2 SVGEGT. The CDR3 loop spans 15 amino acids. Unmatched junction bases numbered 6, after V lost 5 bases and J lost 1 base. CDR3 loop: CASSNRDYRTDTQYF. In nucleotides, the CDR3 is TGTGCCAGCAGTAACCGGGACTATCGCACAGATACGCAGTATTTT.

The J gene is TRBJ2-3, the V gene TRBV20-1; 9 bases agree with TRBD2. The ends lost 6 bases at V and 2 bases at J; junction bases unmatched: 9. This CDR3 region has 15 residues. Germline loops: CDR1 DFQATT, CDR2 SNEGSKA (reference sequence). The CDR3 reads CSARGGAVPTDTQYF. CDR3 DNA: TGCAGTGCCCGCGGGGGGGCGGTACCCACAGATACGCAGTATTTT.

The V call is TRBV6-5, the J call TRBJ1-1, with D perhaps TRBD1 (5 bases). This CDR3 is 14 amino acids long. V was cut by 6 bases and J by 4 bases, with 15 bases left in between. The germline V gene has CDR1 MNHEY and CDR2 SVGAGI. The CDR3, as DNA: TGTGCCAGCAGCCCTTTGGGGGGAGGCACTGAAGCTTTCTTT. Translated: CASSPLGGGTEAFF.

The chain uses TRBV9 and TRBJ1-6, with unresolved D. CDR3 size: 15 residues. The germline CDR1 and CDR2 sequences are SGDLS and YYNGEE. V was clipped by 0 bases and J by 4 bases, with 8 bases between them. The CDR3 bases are TGTGCCAGCAGCGTAGTCCCAGAATATAATTCACCCCTCCACTTT. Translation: CASSVVPEYNSPLHF.

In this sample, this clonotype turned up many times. Written as DNA, the CDR3 is TGTGCCAGCAGCCCCCGAAGGGCAGAGACCCAGTACTTC. Amino acid sequence: CASSPRRAETQYF. V and J are TRBV3-1 and TRBJ2-5; D is unresolved. This CDR3 is 13 amino acids long. Trimming left V 4 bases short and J 4 bases short, with 10 bases between. Germline V CDR1 and CDR2: LGHDT, YNNKEL (reference sequence).

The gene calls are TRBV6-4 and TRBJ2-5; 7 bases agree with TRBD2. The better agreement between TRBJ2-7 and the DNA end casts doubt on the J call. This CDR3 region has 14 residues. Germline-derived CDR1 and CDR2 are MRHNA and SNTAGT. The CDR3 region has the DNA TGTGCCAGTAAGCGGGAATTCCTCTCCTACGAGCAGTACTTC. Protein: CASKREFLSYEQYF.

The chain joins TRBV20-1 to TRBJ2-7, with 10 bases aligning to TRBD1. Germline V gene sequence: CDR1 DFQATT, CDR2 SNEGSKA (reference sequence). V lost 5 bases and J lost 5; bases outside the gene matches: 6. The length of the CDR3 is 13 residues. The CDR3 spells CSADPGQGNEQYF. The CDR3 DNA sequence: TGCAGTGCTGACCCGGGACAGGGGAACGAGCAGTACTTC.

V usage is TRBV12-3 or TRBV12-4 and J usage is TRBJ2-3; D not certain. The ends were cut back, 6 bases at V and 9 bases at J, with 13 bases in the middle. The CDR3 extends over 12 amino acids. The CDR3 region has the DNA TGTGCCAGCAGCCCCTTTGGTCGGACGCAGTATTTT. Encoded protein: CASSPFGRTQYF.

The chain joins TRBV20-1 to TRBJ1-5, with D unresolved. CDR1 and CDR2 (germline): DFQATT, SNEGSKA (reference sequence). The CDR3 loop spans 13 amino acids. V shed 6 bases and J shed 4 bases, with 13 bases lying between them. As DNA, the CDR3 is TGCAGTGCATGGAGGAGGGATAATCAGCCCCAGCATTTT. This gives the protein CSAWRRDNQPQHF.

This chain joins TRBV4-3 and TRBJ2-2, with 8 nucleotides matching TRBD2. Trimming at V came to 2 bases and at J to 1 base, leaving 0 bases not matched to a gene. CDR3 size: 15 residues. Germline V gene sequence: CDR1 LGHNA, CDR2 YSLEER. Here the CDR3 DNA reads TGCGCCAGCAGCCAACTAGCGGGGAACACCGGGGAGCTGTTTTTT. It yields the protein CASSQLAGNTGELFF.

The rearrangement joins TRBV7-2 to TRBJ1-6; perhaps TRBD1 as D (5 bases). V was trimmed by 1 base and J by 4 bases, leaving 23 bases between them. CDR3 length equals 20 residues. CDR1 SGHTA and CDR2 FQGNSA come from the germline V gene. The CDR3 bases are TGTGCCAGCAGCTTAGACCACCCGGGGGTGTCTACCCTTTATAATTCACCCCTCCACTTT. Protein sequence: CASSLDHPGVSTLYNSPLHF.

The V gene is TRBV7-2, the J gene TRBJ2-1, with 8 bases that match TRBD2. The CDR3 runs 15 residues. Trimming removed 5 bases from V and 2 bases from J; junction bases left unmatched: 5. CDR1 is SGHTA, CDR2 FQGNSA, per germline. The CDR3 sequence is CASSPMRGAYNEQFF. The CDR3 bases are TGTGCCAGCAGCCCAATGCGGGGGGCCTACAATGAGCAGTTCTTC.

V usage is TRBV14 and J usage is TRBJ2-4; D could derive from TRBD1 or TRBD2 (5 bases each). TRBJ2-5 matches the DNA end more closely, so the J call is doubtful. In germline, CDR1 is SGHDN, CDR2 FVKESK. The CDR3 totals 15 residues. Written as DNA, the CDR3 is TGTGCCAGCAGCCATTATCGAGGGGCGCAAGAGACCCAGTACTTC. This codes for CASSHYRGAQETQYF.

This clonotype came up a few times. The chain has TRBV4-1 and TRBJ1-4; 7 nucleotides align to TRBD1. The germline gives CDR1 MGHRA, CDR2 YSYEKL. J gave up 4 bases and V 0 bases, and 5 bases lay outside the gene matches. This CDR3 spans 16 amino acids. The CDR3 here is CASSQDLQGFNEKLFF. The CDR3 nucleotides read TGCGCCAGCAGCCAAGATCTACAGGGGTTTAATGAAAAACTGTTTTTT.

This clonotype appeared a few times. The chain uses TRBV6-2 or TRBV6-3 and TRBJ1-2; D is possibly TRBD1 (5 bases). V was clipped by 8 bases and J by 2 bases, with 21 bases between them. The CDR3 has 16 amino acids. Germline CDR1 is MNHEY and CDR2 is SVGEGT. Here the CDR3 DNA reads TGTGCCAGCGGCCCACCCGAACAGGCCTTCAACTATGGCTACACCTTC. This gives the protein CASGPPEQAFNYGYTF.

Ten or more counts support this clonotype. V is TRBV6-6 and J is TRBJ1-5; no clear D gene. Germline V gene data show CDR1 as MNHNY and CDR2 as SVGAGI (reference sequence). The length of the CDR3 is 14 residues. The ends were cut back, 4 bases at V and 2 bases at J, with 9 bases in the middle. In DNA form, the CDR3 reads TGTGCCAGCAGTTTACCTGTGCGCAATCAGCCCCAGCATTTT. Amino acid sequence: CASSLPVRNQPQHF.

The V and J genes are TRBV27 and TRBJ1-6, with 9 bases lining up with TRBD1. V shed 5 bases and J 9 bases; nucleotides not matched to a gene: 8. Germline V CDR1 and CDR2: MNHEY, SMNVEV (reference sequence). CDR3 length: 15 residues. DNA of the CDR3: TGTGCCAGCAGTCCCCGGGACAGGGTCATTTCACCCCTCCACTTT. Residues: CASSPRDRVISPLHF.